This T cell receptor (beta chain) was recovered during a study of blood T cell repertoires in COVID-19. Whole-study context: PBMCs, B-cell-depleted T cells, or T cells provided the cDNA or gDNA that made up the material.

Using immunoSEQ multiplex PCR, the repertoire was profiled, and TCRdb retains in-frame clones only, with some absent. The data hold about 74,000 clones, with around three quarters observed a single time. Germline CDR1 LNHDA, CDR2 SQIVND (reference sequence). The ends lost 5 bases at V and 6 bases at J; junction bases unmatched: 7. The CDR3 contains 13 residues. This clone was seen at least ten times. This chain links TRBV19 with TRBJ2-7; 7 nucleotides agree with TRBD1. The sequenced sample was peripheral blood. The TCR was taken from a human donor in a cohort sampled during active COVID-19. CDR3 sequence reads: CASSYRGDLEQYF. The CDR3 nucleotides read TGTGCCAGTAGTTACAGGGGTGATCTCGAGCAGTACTTC.